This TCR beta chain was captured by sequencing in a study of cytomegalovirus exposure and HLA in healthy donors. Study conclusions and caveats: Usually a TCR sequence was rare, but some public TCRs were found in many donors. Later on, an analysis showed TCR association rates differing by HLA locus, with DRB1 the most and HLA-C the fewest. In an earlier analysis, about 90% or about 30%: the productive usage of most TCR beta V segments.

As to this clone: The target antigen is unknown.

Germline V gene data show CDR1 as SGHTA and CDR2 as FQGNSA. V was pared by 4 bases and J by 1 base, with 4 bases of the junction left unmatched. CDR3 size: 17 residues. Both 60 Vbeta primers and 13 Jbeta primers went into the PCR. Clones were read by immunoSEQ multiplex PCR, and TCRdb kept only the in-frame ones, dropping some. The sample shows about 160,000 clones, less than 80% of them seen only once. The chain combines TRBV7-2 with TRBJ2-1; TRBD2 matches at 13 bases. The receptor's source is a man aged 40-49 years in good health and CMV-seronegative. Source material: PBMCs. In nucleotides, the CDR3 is TGTGCCAGCAGCTCTAGGGGACTAGCGGGGTCCTACAATGAGCAGTTCTTC. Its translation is CASSSRGLAGSYNEQFF.